Each of the 10 T cell receptor beta chains below was sequenced from the same sample in a study of human T cells and chemical hapten exposure. One entry per CDR3 protein results from TCRdb running MiXCR on the RACE reads. This sample has more than 75,000 distinct CDR3 sequences, with over 6.5% found just once. Sample time point: healthy volunteer bleed at 6 weeks. Before extraction, the whole blood was not fractionated, and total RNA was taken from it. Sequencing was carried out using whole blood. The receptors stem from a male donor in good health. Some clones in this sample may be carry-over from other donors' samples.

This clonotype came up a few times. The CDR3 region has the DNA TGTGCTAGTGGTTTGGTACTATGGACTAGCCGAAACAATGAGCAGTTCTTC. Translation: CASGLVLWTSRNNEQFF. The gene calls are TRBV12-5 and TRBJ2-1; TRBD2 matches at 8 bases. The CDR3 runs 17 residues. Germline loops: CDR1 LGHNT, CDR2 FRNRAP. With 0 bases clipped from V and 5 bases from J, the junction kept 9 bases outside the gene matches.

This clonotype was detected many times. This rearrangement joins TRBV12-3 or TRBV12-4 to TRBJ2-1; 11 nucleotides match TRBD2. The CDR3 consists of 15 residues. The V segment lost 7 bases and the J segment 4 bases; nucleotides outside the gene matches: 6. The CDR3 spells CASNPLAGGYNEQFF. CDR3 DNA sequence: TGTGCCAGCAACCCCCTAGCGGGGGGATACAATGAGCAGTTCTTC.

This clonotype was recorded at least ten times. The chain couples TRBV12-3 or TRBV12-4 to TRBJ1-1; no firm D call. V was shortened by 8 bases and J by 2 bases, with 9 bases between the two germline ends. The CDR3 length is 12 residues. For the CDR3, the DNA is TGTGCCAGCCGGCCCGAAAACACTGAAGCTTTCTTT. Its translation: CASRPENTEAFF.

By share, this clonotype ranks as medium-sized. The V and J genes are TRBV6-2 or TRBV6-3 and TRBJ2-1, with 10 bases aligning to TRBD2. Germline V gene lookup returns CDR1 MNHEY and CDR2 SVGEGT. Unmatched junction bases numbered 3, after V lost 5 bases and J lost 2 bases. CDR3 length: 15 residues. The DNA of the CDR3 is TGTGCCAGCAGTAGCGGGGGGGACCCCTACAATGAGCAGTTCTTC. Amino acid sequence: CASSSGGDPYNEQFF.

This clonotype has more than one count but fewer than ten. The chain couples TRBV4-3 to TRBJ1-1; D is possibly TRBD1 (5 bases). The CDR3 has 13 amino acids. Trimming took 1 base from V and 4 from J, leaving 7 bases between them. CDR1 and CDR2 (germline): LGHNA, YSLEER. CDR3 sequence reads: CASSQVRGTEAFF. CDR3 in DNA: TGCGCCAGCAGCCAAGTAAGGGGCACTGAAGCTTTCTTT.

The genes are TRBV7-8 and TRBJ1-5, with D perhaps TRBD1 (5 bases). Germline lookup yields CDR1 SGHVS and CDR2 FQNEAQ. This CDR3 comprises 18 residues. V lost 5 bases and J lost 1, with 21 bases in between. The CDR3 loop is CASSPEPGGPGSNQPQHF. The CDR3 DNA reads TGTGCCAGCAGCCCCGAACCTGGGGGTCCAGGGAGCAATCAGCCCCAGCATTTT.

This clonotype occurred a few times. This chain uses TRBV29-1 with TRBJ2-1, with 9 nucleotides matching TRBD1. V gave up 4 bases and J gave up 2 bases; unmatched junction bases: 9. The CDR3 totals 16 residues. Germline CDR1 is SQVTM and CDR2 is ANQGSEA. CDR3 coding DNA: TGCAGCGTTGGTGGGGGACAGGGAGGCCCCTACAATGAGCAGTTCTTC. Protein: CSVGGGQGGPYNEQFF.

This sequence joins TRBV2 and TRBJ2-5; 7 bases match TRBD1. V shed 2 bases and J 1 base; nucleotides not matched to a gene: 1. Germline CDR1 SNHLY, CDR2 FYNNEI. The CDR3 loop spans 14 amino acids. The CDR3, as DNA: TGTGCCAGCAGTGAAAACAGGGGCCAAGAGACCCAGTACTTC. Amino acids: CASSENRGQETQYF. The full variable domain, rest sourced from reference TRBV2 and TRBJ2-5, is EPEVTQTPSHQVTQMGQEVILRCVPISNHLYFYWYRQILGQKVEFLVSFYNNEISEKSEIFDDQFSVERPDGSNFTLKIRSTKLEDSAMYFCASSENRGQETQYFGPGTRLLVL.

This clonotype has ten or more counts. V and J are TRBV4-2 and TRBJ1-2; D is perhaps TRBD1 (6 bases). The length of the CDR3 is 14 residues. Trimming cost V 1 base and J 8 bases, with 14 bases left between them. Germline-derived CDR1 and CDR2 are LGHNA and YNFKEQ. CDR3 protein: CASSQVGGQGGYTF. CDR3 nucleotides: TGTGCCAGCAGCCAAGTGGGGGGGCAGGGAGGCTACACCTTC.

This clonotype showed up just a few times. The CDR3 is CASSLGIRYEQYF. In DNA form, the CDR3 reads TGTGCCAGCAGTTTGGGGATTCGGTACGAGCAGTACTTC. V usage is TRBV27 and J usage is TRBJ2-7; D uncertain. The germline V gene has CDR1 MNHEY and CDR2 SMNVEV (reference sequence). The CDR3 extends over 13 amino acids. Trimming shortened V by 3 bases and J by 4 bases, and 10 bases separated the two germline ends.